A single sample gave rise to the 30 T cell receptor beta chains below, sequenced in a study of control samples from healthy donors and cancer patients. Libraries were prepared by immunoSEQ multiplex PCR; TCRdb keeps only in-frame clonotypes and omits some of them. Of tens of thousands of clones in the sample, around 83% were seen once. Source material: PBMCs. Receptors originate from a man aged 55 to 70 with colorectal cancer.

The rearrangement joins TRBV5-1 to TRBJ1-5; 9 nucleotides agree with TRBD1. With V trimmed by 7 bases and J by 8 bases, 13 bases remained unmatched. The V gene's germline CDR1 is SGHRS and CDR2 YFSETQ. This CDR3 comprises 15 residues. The CDR3 nucleotides read TGCGCCAGCCGATCCGGGACAGGGACGTTTGAGCCCCAGCATTTT. Its protein product is CASRSGTGTFEPQHF.

The CDR3 spells CASSHSDSTNEKLFF. CDR3 nucleotide sequence: TGTGCCAGCAGCCACTCAGACTCAACTAATGAAAAACTGTTTTTT. This chain joins TRBV4-2 and TRBJ1-4; D remains ambiguous. The CDR3 has 15 residues. Germline CDR1 LGHNA, CDR2 YNFKEQ. V was trimmed by 3 bases and J by 0 bases, leaving 8 bases between them.

This CDR3 is CASSYGATNEKLFF. In DNA form, the CDR3 reads TGTGCCAGCAGTTACGGGGCAACTAATGAAAAACTGTTTTTT. This rearrangement joins TRBV6-5 to TRBJ1-4; D is undetermined. Germline V gene sequence: CDR1 MNHEY, CDR2 SVGAGI. Trimming cost V 2 bases and J 0 bases, with 4 bases left between them. The CDR3 length is 14 residues.

The chain carries TRBV6-1 and TRBJ2-1, with 7 bases that match TRBD2. Germline CDR1 is MNHNS and CDR2 is SASEGT. The CDR3 runs to 17 residues. With 2 bases clipped from V and 10 bases from J, the junction kept 17 bases outside the gene matches. Here the CDR3 reads CASSEYAGGGVKEEQFF. The CDR3 DNA reads TGTGCCAGCAGTGAATACGCGGGCGGGGGAGTTAAGGAGGAGCAGTTCTTC.

This clone appeared once. The V call is TRBV5-1, the J call TRBJ2-7; TRBD1 matches at 11 bases. Germline CDR1 and CDR2: SGHRS and YFSETQ. Trimming removed 4 bases from V and 5 bases from J; junction bases left unmatched: 5. There are 14 residues in the CDR3. CDR3 DNA sequence: TGCGCCAGCAGCCCACGGACAGGGGGCAACGAGCAGTACTTC. Translated: CASSPRTGGNEQYF.

The chain joins TRBV9 to TRBJ1-6; a possible D gene is TRBD1 (6 bases). Germline CDR1 SGDLS, CDR2 YYNGEE. V was pared by 3 bases and J by 6 bases, with 19 bases between. This CDR3 has 17 amino acids. This CDR3 is CASSGGPGLVGNSPLHF. The CDR3 DNA follows: TGTGCCAGCAGCGGGGGGCCGGGGTTAGTCGGTAATTCACCCCTCCACTTT.

CDR3 coding DNA: TGCGCCAGCAGTGACCTAGGGGTGTCGAACACTGAAGCTTTCTTT. Protein: CASSDLGVSNTEAFF. The V and J genes are TRBV10-1 and TRBJ1-1; weak D call: TRBD1 (5 bases). Trimming removed 3 bases at V and 1 base at J, with 12 bases between. CDR1 is WNHNN and CDR2 is SYGVQD in the germline V gene (reference sequence). The CDR3 contains 15 residues.

The chain links TRBV11-2 to TRBJ2-2; 7 bases fit TRBD1. The CDR3 sequence is 17 residues long. Per the germline V gene, CDR1 is SGHAT and CDR2 is FQNNGV. The junction had 9 bases not matched to a gene; V was cut back by 4 bases and J by 1 base. Written as DNA, the CDR3 is TGTGCCAGCAGCTCACAGTGGACAGGCCGGAACACCGGGGAGCTGTTTTTT. Protein sequence: CASSSQWTGRNTGELFF.

This chain uses TRBV4-1 with TRBJ2-3; D remains ambiguous. The CDR3 sequence is 18 residues long. The V gene lost 3 bases and the J gene lost 0 bases, with 19 bases spanning the gap. Per the germline V gene, CDR1 is MGHRA and CDR2 is YSYEKL. The DNA of the CDR3 is TGCGCCAGCAGCCACCTTCCCCCTACAGCTTCTAGCACAGATACGCAGTATTTT. Translating gives CASSHLPPTASSTDTQYF.

The chain carries TRBV3-1 (or the pseudogene TRBV3-2) and TRBJ2-6; the D is unclear. The ends were cut back, 6 bases at V and 4 bases at J, with 19 bases in the middle. The CDR3 totals 17 residues. From germline, CDR1 is LGHDT and CDR2 YNNKEL (reference sequence). For the CDR3, the DNA is TGTGCCAGCAGTCCGACGGCCGTCGGCGTAGGGGCCAACGTCCTGACTTTC. Amino acid sequence: CASSPTAVGVGANVLTF.

The chain combines TRBV12-2 with TRBJ1-1; the table assigns TRBD1, which was not confirmed against the DNA. TRBV12-2 is termed a pseudogene. The CDR3 contains 15 residues. The CDR3 DNA is TGTGCAAGTCGCTCCGGACAGGGGGTAGGCACTGAAGCTTTCTTT. Residues: CASRSGQGVGTEAFF.

The V call is TRBV24-1, the J call TRBJ1-3; D gene uncertain. V was shortened by 3 bases and J by 0 bases, with 8 bases between the two germline ends. Germline assignment: CDR1 KGHDR and CDR2 SFDVKD. This CDR3 is 15 amino acids long. Here the CDR3 reads CATSDPVGSGNTIYF. DNA for the CDR3: TGTGCCACCAGTGATCCTGTCGGCTCTGGAAACACCATATATTTT.

V and J are TRBV6-5 and TRBJ1-1; 8 nucleotides line up with TRBD1. Germline V CDR1 and CDR2: MNHEY, SVGAGI. V was pared by 6 bases and J by 12 bases, with 12 bases of the junction left unmatched. This CDR3 contains 13 residues. The CDR3 coding sequence is TGTGCCAGCAGCCGAGGACAGGGCTGGTCTACTTTCTTT. It specifies CASSRGQGWSTFF.

This clone was counted a single time. The chain carries TRBV5-4 and TRBJ2-4; 7 nucleotides line up with TRBD2. Per the germline V gene, CDR1 is SGHNT and CDR2 is YYREEE (reference sequence). V lost 2 bases to trimming and J lost 3 bases; unmatched junction nucleotides: 5. CDR3 length: 15 residues. This chain's CDR3 is CASSLGGGGKNIQYF. CDR3 nucleotides: TGTGCCAGCAGCTTAGGCGGCGGGGGCAAAAACATTCAGTACTTC.

The CDR3 DNA sequence: TGTGCCAGCAGCGTAGCTTCCAGCGGTGATACGCAGTATTTT. Protein sequence: CASSVASSGDTQYF. The chain carries TRBV9 and TRBJ2-3; perhaps TRBD2 as D (5 bases). CDR1 is SGDLS, CDR2 YYNGEE, per germline. Trimming removed 0 bases at V and 6 bases at J, with 11 bases between. CDR3 length: 14 residues.

The gene calls are TRBV7-9 and TRBJ1-1, with 8 bases aligning to TRBD1. The V gene's germline CDR1 is SEHNR and CDR2 FQNEAQ (reference sequence). The CDR3 is made up of 16 amino acids. Trimming took 4 bases from V and 1 from J; bases not matched to a gene: 8. The CDR3 DNA reads TGTGCCAGCAGCTCTCAGGGGGCTGGGGCGAACACTGAAGCTTTCTTT. Encoded protein: CASSSQGAGANTEAFF.

This chain connects TRBV5-1 to TRBJ2-5; 13 bases map to TRBD2. The junction had 4 bases not matched to a gene; V was cut back by 2 bases and J by 3 bases. Germline V gene lookup returns CDR1 SGHRS and CDR2 YFSETQ. This CDR3 region has 16 residues. The CDR3 nucleotides read TGCGCCAGCAGCTTACTCGGGACTAGCGGGGAAGAGACCCAGTACTTC. Its translation is CASSLLGTSGEETQYF.

The chain links TRBV30 to TRBJ2-5; D not certain. V lost 2 bases, J lost 1 base, and 14 bases lay in between. Germline V CDR1 and CDR2: GTSNPN, SVGIG (reference sequence). The CDR3 runs to 15 residues. CDR3 region: CAWSPRFMTQETQYF. In DNA form, the CDR3 reads TGTGCCTGGAGTCCCCGTTTCATGACCCAAGAGACCCAGTACTTC.

The genes are TRBV19 and TRBJ2-6; D possibly uses TRBD1 or TRBD2 (5 bases each). V lost 5 bases to trimming and J lost 4 bases, with 18 bases between them. Germline V CDR1 and CDR2: LNHDA, SQIVND (reference sequence). The CDR3 spans 17 residues. The CDR3 bases are TGTGCCAGTAGTCCCCATATAGGGACCTCCGGGGCCAACGTCCTGACTTTC. It encodes CASSPHIGTSGANVLTF.

The J gene is TRBJ1-2, the V gene TRBV5-1; 7 bases map to TRBD1. This CDR3 region has 14 residues. Germline loops: CDR1 SGHRS, CDR2 YFSETQ. Trimming took 0 bases from V and 4 from J; bases not matched to a gene: 3. The CDR3 DNA follows: TGCGCCAGCAGCTTGGACAGGGGATCCTATGGCTACACCTTC. Translating gives CASSLDRGSYGYTF.

The chain links TRBV11-2 to TRBJ2-3, with D perhaps matching TRBD2 (6 bases). The CDR3 runs to 14 residues. CDR1 SGHAT and CDR2 FQNNGV come from the germline V gene. Trimming took off 1 base at V and 7 bases at J, with 12 bases between the two ends. The CDR3 loop reads CASSLVAAPYTQYF. The DNA for the CDR3 is TGTGCCAGCAGCTTAGTAGCGGCGCCGTATACGCAGTATTTT.

This chain links TRBV27 with TRBJ1-5, with TRBD1 matching 9 bases. The CDR3 extends over 16 amino acids. The junction had 10 bases not matched to a gene; V was cut back by 6 bases and J by 4 bases. Germline values: CDR1 MNHEY, CDR2 SMNVEV (reference sequence). The CDR3 sequence: CASSPDIGTGNQPQHF. CDR3 in DNA: TGTGCCAGCAGCCCCGATATAGGGACAGGGAATCAGCCCCAGCATTTT.

This clone came up once. The V gene is TRBV19, the J gene TRBJ2-4; tentatively, D is TRBD1 or TRBD2 (5 bases each). This CDR3 contains 14 residues. Germline V CDR1 and CDR2: LNHDA, SQIVND (reference sequence). V was cut by 6 bases and J by 9 bases, with 18 bases left in between. CDR3 bases: TGTGCCAGTAGACCCCCGGGACCTGGGACCATTCAGTACTTC. Its protein product is CASRPPGPGTIQYF. Full variable domain (remainder filled in from reference TRBV19 and TRBJ2-4): DGGITQSPKYLFRKEGQNVTLSCEQNLNHDAMYWYRQDPGQGLRLIYYSQIVNDFQKGDIAEGYSVSREKKESFPLTVTSAQKNPTAFYLCASRPPGPGTIQYFGAGTRLSVL.

The CDR3 region is CASSGQTPTTNEKLFF. CDR3 nucleotide sequence: TGTGCCAGCAGCGGACAGACTCCCACAACTAATGAAAAACTGTTTTTT. The J gene is TRBJ1-4, the V gene TRBV7-6; D is perhaps TRBD1 (6 bases). The CDR3 runs 16 residues. Germline values: CDR1 SGHVS, CDR2 FNYEAQ. Between the trimmed V and J ends, which lost 5 bases and 0 bases, there was a span of 13 bases. The complete variable domain, with remaining parts taken from reference TRBV7-6 and TRBJ1-4, reads GAGVSQSPRYKVTKRGQDVALRCDPISGHVSLYWYRQALGQGPEFLTYFNYEAQQDKSGLPNDRFSAERPEGSISTLTIQRTEQRDSAMYRCASSGQTPTTNEKLFFGSGTQLSVL.

The chain links TRBV23-1 to TRBJ1-2; 12 bases agree with TRBD1. Being an ORF, TRBV23-1 has a function that is uncertain. The CDR3 extends over 20 amino acids. V shed 0 bases and J 3 bases; nucleotides not matched to a gene: 14. The CDR3 nucleotides read TGCGCCAGCAGTCAATCTGGGGACAGGGGGCGCAAAAGGTTGGACTATGGCTACACCTTC. It codes for CASSQSGDRGRKRLDYGYTF.

The chain couples TRBV24-1 to TRBJ2-3; D ambiguous. Germline V gene data show CDR1 as KGHDR and CDR2 as SFDVKD. This CDR3 is 13 amino acids long. V dropped 9 bases and J dropped 0 bases, with 9 bases sitting between them. The CDR3 nucleotides are TGTGCCACCGGGTCGACAAGCACAGATACGCAGTATTTT. It is translated as CATGSTSTDTQYF.

This chain links TRBV6-5 with TRBJ1-1, with 8 bases lining up with TRBD1. The CDR3 length is 13 residues. Germline CDR1 and CDR2: MNHEY and SVGAGI. The J segment lost 4 bases and the V segment lost 6 bases, leaving 4 bases of the junction unmatched. For the CDR3, the DNA is TGTGCCAGCAGCTTACAGGGGGGCACTGAAGCTTTCTTT. Translating it yields CASSLQGGTEAFF.

This clone has a handful of counts. The DNA of the CDR3 is TGTGCCAGCAGTTGGTCCGGGTCACCCCTCCACTTT. Translation gives CASSWSGSPLHF. This chain links TRBV12-3 or TRBV12-4 with TRBJ1-6; no definite D call. The CDR3 consists of 12 residues. V lost 4 bases to trimming and J lost 10 bases, with 8 bases between them.

This clone was recorded a few times. The gene calls are TRBV27 and TRBJ1-5; the match to TRBD1 covers 7 bases. CDR1 is MNHEY and CDR2 is SMNVEV in the germline V gene (reference sequence). The J segment lost 3 bases and the V segment lost 4 bases, leaving 6 bases of the junction unmatched. This CDR3 is 15 amino acids long. CDR3 DNA sequence: TGTGCCAGCAGTTCGGGACAGAGGTTCAATCAGCCCCAGCATTTT. This sequence encodes CASSSGQRFNQPQHF.

The table lists this clone with a count of one. This rearrangement joins TRBV30 to TRBJ1-3, with unresolved D. The CDR3 loop spans 12 amino acids. CDR1 and CDR2 (germline): GTSNPN, SVGIG (reference sequence). Trimming stripped 7 bases from V and 4 bases from J, with 11 bases between. CDR3 nucleotide sequence: TGTGCCTCCACAGTTAGGGGAAACACCATATATTTT. This translates into CASTVRGNTIYF.